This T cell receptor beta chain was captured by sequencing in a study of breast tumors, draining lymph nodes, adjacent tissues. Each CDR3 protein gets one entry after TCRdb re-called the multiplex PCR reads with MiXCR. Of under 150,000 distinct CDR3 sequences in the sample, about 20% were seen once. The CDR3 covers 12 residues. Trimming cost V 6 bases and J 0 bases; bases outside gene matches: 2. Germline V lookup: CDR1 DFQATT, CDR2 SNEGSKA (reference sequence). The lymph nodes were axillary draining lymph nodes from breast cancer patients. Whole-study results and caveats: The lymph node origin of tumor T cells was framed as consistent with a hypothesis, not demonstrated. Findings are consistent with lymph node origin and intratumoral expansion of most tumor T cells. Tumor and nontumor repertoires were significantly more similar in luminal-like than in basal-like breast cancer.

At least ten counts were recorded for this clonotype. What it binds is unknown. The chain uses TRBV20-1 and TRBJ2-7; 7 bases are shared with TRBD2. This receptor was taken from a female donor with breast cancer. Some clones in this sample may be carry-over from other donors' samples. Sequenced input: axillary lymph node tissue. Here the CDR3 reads CSAGDYSYEQYF. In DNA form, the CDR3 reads TGCAGTGCCGGGGACTACTCCTACGAGCAGTACTTC.